What follows is one T cell receptor beta chain and its context. Per germline, CDR1 WNHNN and CDR2 SYGVQD (reference sequence). CDR3 length: 15 amino acids. V lost 3 bases and J lost 6; bases outside the gene matches: 3. This entry is derived from a study of shared clonotypes between healthy human individuals. Study overall: Those who served as donors were a couple of women and a few men between the ages of 18 and 49.

The repertoire was sequenced with immunoSEQ multiplex PCR; TCRdb's copy has only in-frame clones and lacks some. The table lists approximately 1.9 million clones, approximately 92% of them singletons. Naivety among CD8 cells was defined by CD45RO negativity and positive CCR7 selection, thereby excluding terminally differentiated effector memory CD45RA+ cells. The receptor was isolated from a man between 18 and 29 years old in good health. Some clones in this sample may be carry-over from other donors' samples. The sequenced sample was naive CD8+ T cells from PBMCs. This chain uses TRBV10-1 with TRBJ2-7, with 15 positions matching TRBD2. CDR3 residues: CASSDGLAGGFEQYF. CDR3 DNA sequence: TGCGCCAGCAGTGACGGACTAGCGGGAGGGTTCGAGCAGTACTTC.